The 4 T cell receptor beta chains in this list originate from one sample, sequenced in a study of blood T cell repertoires in COVID-19. Only in-frame clones appear in the TCRdb table, and some are missing; sequencing was by immunoSEQ multiplex PCR. Of about 160,000 clones listed, 85% are singletons. The sample was peripheral blood. The receptor source for this set is a woman in her fifties or sixties with COVID-19, enrolled during active disease.

The chain recombines TRBV7-3 with TRBJ1-2; TRBD1 is a possible D gene (6 bases). The V gene lost 5 bases and the J gene lost 4 bases, with 11 bases spanning the gap. This CDR3 spans 13 amino acids. CDR1 is SGHTA, CDR2 FQGTGA, per germline. The CDR3 nucleotides are TGTGCCAGCAGCCCCGGGGGGCTCTATGGCTACACCTTC. Translating it yields CASSPGGLYGYTF.

CDR3 sequence (DNA): TGTGCCAGCAGCTTAACGGGGCGGGGGCTTGGGAACACTGAAGCTTTCTTT. Translated, it gives CASSLTGRGLGNTEAFF. The chain uses TRBV7-3 and TRBJ1-1; a weak D match, TRBD1 (6 bases). Trimming removed 0 bases from V and 1 base from J, with 15 bases in between. The CDR3 contains 17 residues. Germline CDR1 SGHTA, CDR2 FQGTGA.

This clone was found once. This chain joins TRBV25-1 and TRBJ1-6, with D uncertain. The CDR3 runs 11 residues. The germline V gene encodes CDR1 MGHDK and CDR2 SYGVNS. Trimming cost V 5 bases and J 13 bases, with 9 bases left between them. The CDR3 bases are TGTGCCAGCAGTTCCGGGTCTCCCCTCCACTTT. Translating gives CASSSGSPLHF.

The CDR3 is CTTQGEDKNIQYF. The CDR3 region has the DNA TGCACCACTCAAGGGGAGGACAAAAACATTCAGTACTTC. This chain links TRBV1 with TRBJ2-4; TRBD2, as called in the table, went unchecked against the DNA. TRBV1 is an annotated pseudogene. The CDR3 has 13 amino acids.